The next 26 T cell receptor beta chains were all read from a single sample in a study of T cells in women clearing cervical HPV infection. Clones were read by immunoSEQ multiplex PCR, and TCRdb kept only the in-frame ones, dropping some. The listing contains fewer than 35,000 clones. Sequencing was done on a sample of blood buffy coat. These receptors all come from a woman between 18 and 69 years old with a cervical HPV16 infection that either progressed to CIN3+ or cleared (not recorded which).

Turning to this clone: The read ends 3 residues shy of where the CDR3 ends; the end is completed using the germline J gene. The chain joins TRBV30 to TRBJ1-3; D ambiguous. V lost 4 bases, J lost 0 bases, and 13 bases lay in between. The CDR3 totals 15 residues. CDR1 is GTSNPN and CDR2 is SVGIG in the germline V gene (reference sequence). CDR3 DNA, as far as it was read: TGTGCCTGGACCCCCGACACCTACTCTGGAAACACC. Translation gives CAWTPDTYSGNT. The complete CDR3 sequence is CAWTPDTYSGNTIYF.

As for this clone: The read terminates 3 residues ahead of where the CDR3 ends, so the germline J gene completes it. The rearrangement uses TRBV20-1 and TRBJ2-3; 7 bases fit TRBD1. The CDR3 has 15 residues. Germline loops: CDR1 DFQATT, CDR2 SNEGSKA (reference sequence). The CDR3 DNA, read in part, is TGCAGTGCTAGCGGGACAGACTTTAGCAATCAGCCG. This translates into CSASGTDFSNQP. The whole CDR3 sequence is CSASGTDFSNQPQYF.

On this clone itself: Sequencing ends 3 residues short of the CDR3 end; the germline J gene provides the rest. J is TRBJ2-3 and V is TRBV5-6; 11 bases line up with TRBD2. CDR3 length: 14 amino acids. The germline V gene has CDR1 SGHDT and CDR2 YYEEEE. The CDR3 loop is CASSRTSGLTAQYF. CDR3 DNA, as far as it was read: TGTGCCAGCAGCAGGACTAGCGGGCTGACGGCG.

Of note for this clone: The read ends 3 residues early relative to the CDR3; the germline J gene fills the gap. This chain joins TRBV20-1 and TRBJ1-5, with a possible D match to TRBD1 (6 bases). The V gene lost 3 bases and the J gene lost 1 base, with 10 bases spanning the gap. The CDR3 sequence is 14 residues long. Germline assignment: CDR1 DFQATT and CDR2 SNEGSKA (reference sequence). Here the CDR3 reads CSASPRGSNQPQHF. The sequenced part of the CDR3 DNA is TGCAGTGCTAGCCCCAGGGGAAGCAATCAGCCC.

About this clone: The read terminates 3 residues ahead of where the CDR3 ends, so the germline J gene completes it. The chain carries TRBV9 and TRBJ2-5; the D gene is possibly TRBD2 (6 bases). The ends were cut back, 2 bases at V and 5 bases at J, with 13 bases in the middle. CDR1 and CDR2 from the germline V gene are SGDLS and YYNGEE. CDR3 length: 14 residues. The CDR3 here is CASSVSWGVETQYF. The covered CDR3 bases are TGTGCCAGCAGCGTCTCCTGGGGGGTTGAGACC.

This chain's CDR3 is CASSPPLWREGSYEAFF. Incomplete CDR3 DNA: TGTGCCAGCTCACCACCGTTGTGGCGGGAGGGCTCCTACGAG. This chain connects TRBV18 to TRBJ1-1; D gene ambiguous. The read terminates 3 residues before the CDR3 end, so the remaining end is supplied by the germline J gene. The CDR3 length is 17 residues. Germline values: CDR1 KGHSH, CDR2 LQKENI.

In regard to this clone: The read comes to an end 3 residues before the CDR3 does, leaving the germline J gene to fill in the end. The chain links TRBV2 to TRBJ1-4; 7 bases are a match to TRBD1. Trimming at V came to 6 bases and at J to 0 bases, leaving 4 bases not matched to a gene. The CDR3 has 15 residues. Germline V gene lookup returns CDR1 SNHLY and CDR2 FYNNEI. The sequenced CDR3 bases are TGTGCCAGCAGCGAGCAGGGGGCAACTAATGAAAAA. Translated: CASSEQGATNEK. The entire CDR3 protein reads CASSEQGATNEKLFF.

Of note for this clone: The sequence runs out 3 residues before the end of the CDR3; the remainder is reconstructed from the germline J gene. This chain uses TRBV19 with TRBJ2-3; TRBD1 might be the D (6 bases). Germline values: CDR1 LNHDA, CDR2 SQIVND (reference sequence). The CDR3 loop spans 15 amino acids. The part of the CDR3 DNA that was read is TGTGCCAGTAGTGTACCGGGACACCGCAATCAGCCG. Translating gives CASSVPGHRNQP. The full CDR3 is CASSVPGHRNQPQYF.

Note on this clone: The read ends 3 residues early relative to the CDR3; the germline J gene fills the gap. The rearrangement links TRBV20-1 to TRBJ2-3, with 7 bases fitting TRBD2. The CDR3 extends over 14 amino acids. J gave up 3 bases and V 1 base, and 4 bases lay outside the gene matches. Germline V gene sequence: CDR1 DFQATT, CDR2 SNEGSKA (reference sequence). CDR3: CSARVAGGTDTQYF. The part of the CDR3 DNA that was read is TGCAGTGCTAGAGTAGCGGGTGGGACAGATACG.

With regard to this clone: The read ends 3 residues before the CDR3 terminus; that terminus is restored from the germline J gene. The chain employs TRBV5-1 and TRBJ2-3; possibly TRBD2 for D (6 bases). Trimming took 0 bases from V and 3 from J, leaving 20 bases between them. Germline V gene data show CDR1 as SGHRS and CDR2 as YFSETQ. The CDR3 loop spans 18 amino acids. Incomplete CDR3 DNA: TGCGCCAGCAGCTTGGAGGGGACTGTTCATCGGATTACAGATACG. Translation gives CASSLEGTVHRITDT. In full, the CDR3 reads CASSLEGTVHRITDTQYF. Supplemented by reference TRBV5-1 and TRBJ2-3, the full variable domain reads KAGVTQTPRYLIKTRGQQVTLSCSPISGHRSVSWYQQTPGQGLQFLFEYFSETQRNKGNFPGRFSGRQFSNSRSEMNVSTLELGDSALYLCASSLEGTVHRITDTQYFGPGTRLTVL.

A remark on this clone: The read comes to an end 3 residues before the CDR3 does, leaving the germline J gene to fill in the end. The chain combines TRBV4-2 with TRBJ2-1, with 11 bases identical to TRBD2. CDR1 and CDR2 (germline): LGHNA, YNFKEQ. V lost 0 bases and J lost 8; bases outside the gene matches: 6. The CDR3 has 16 residues. This CDR3 reads CASSQDGTSGNDEQFF. The CDR3 bases that were read are TGTGCCAGCAGCCAAGATGGGACTAGCGGAAACGATGAG.

Turning to this clone: The DNA ends 3 residues before the CDR3 does, and the rest of the CDR3 is filled in from the germline J gene. The chain joins TRBV30 to TRBJ1-1, with 8 positions matching TRBD1. The germline V gene has CDR1 GTSNPN and CDR2 SVGIG (reference sequence). The CDR3 is 13 residues long. This chain's CDR3 is CAWSGQGTKEAFF. Incomplete CDR3 DNA: TGTGCCTGGAGTGGACAGGGGACGAAGGAA.

With respect to this clone: The missing CDR3 end, 3 residues past where the read stops, is filled in from the germline J gene. The J gene is TRBJ2-3, the V gene TRBV30, with 8 bases that match TRBD2. The CDR3 contains 15 residues. CDR1 GTSNPN and CDR2 SVGIG come from the germline V gene (reference sequence). The CDR3 loop is CAWSASGSWMETQYF. The part of the CDR3 DNA that was read is TGTGCCTGGAGTGCCAGCGGGAGTTGGATGGAGACG. The complete variable domain, with remaining parts taken from reference TRBV30 and TRBJ2-3, reads SQTIHQWPATLVQPVGSPLSLECTVEGTSNPNLYWYRQAAGRGLQLLFYSVGIGQISSEVPQNLSASRPQDRQFILSSKKLLLSDSGFYLCAWSASGSWMETQYFGPGTRLTVL.

On this clone itself: Coverage ceases 3 residues before the CDR3 finishes, and the germline J gene fills in the end. This chain connects TRBV6-4 to TRBJ1-5; D is unresolved. The CDR3 covers 13 residues. Germline V lookup: CDR1 MRHNA, CDR2 SNTAGT. The chain's CDR3 is CASSSGLAGPQHF. CDR3 DNA (partial): TGTGCCAGCAGCTCAGGACTAGCGGGCCCC.

As for this clone: Read coverage stops 3 residues before the CDR3 terminus; the germline J gene supplies the remainder. The J gene is TRBJ2-7, the V gene TRBV5-1; 11 nucleotides agree with TRBD1. Germline CDR1 is SGHRS and CDR2 is YFSETQ. V gave up 3 bases and J gave up 0 bases; unmatched junction bases: 8. This CDR3 is built from 17 residues. CDR3 region: CASSWGGGQGASYEQYF. The covered CDR3 bases are TGCGCCAGCAGCTGGGGGGGTGGACAGGGGGCCTCCTACGAG.

CDR3 DNA (partial): TGTGCCTGGAGGGGACTAGCGGGGGGGCAAGATACG. Amino acids: CAWRGLAGGQDT. The complete CDR3 protein is CAWRGLAGGQDTQYF. V is TRBV30 and J is TRBJ2-3, with 16 bases identical to TRBD2. From the germline J gene comes the end of the CDR3, since the read stops 3 residues before it. V lost 3 bases and J lost 5; bases outside the gene matches: 2. Germline assignment: CDR1 GTSNPN and CDR2 SVGIG (reference sequence). The CDR3 spans 15 residues. Looking up the rest from reference TRBV30 and TRBJ2-3 gives the full variable domain: SQTIHQWPATLVQPVGSPLSLECTVEGTSNPNLYWYRQAAGRGLQLLFYSVGIGQISSEVPQNLSASRPQDRQFILSSKKLLLSDSGFYLCAWRGLAGGQDTQYFGPGTRLTVL.

Regarding this clone: The CDR3 goes on 3 residues after the read ends, and that part is filled in from the germline J gene. The gene calls are TRBV12-5 and TRBJ2-5, with 7 bases aligning to TRBD1. The CDR3 is made up of 13 amino acids. J was trimmed by 2 bases and V by 6 bases; bases with no gene match: 3. Per the germline V gene, CDR1 is LGHNT and CDR2 is FRNRAP. CDR3 DNA, as far as it was read: TGTGCTAGTGGCCGGGACAGTCAAGAGACC. It translates to CASGRDSQET. The full CDR3 sequence reads CASGRDSQETQYF.

Worth noting for this clone: The read stops 3 residues short of the end of the CDR3; the missing end is completed from the germline J gene. V usage is TRBV11-2 and J usage is TRBJ1-2; D may be TRBD1 (6 bases). This CDR3 region has 14 residues. Deletions cut 0 bases from V and 4 bases from J, with 9 bases between. Germline lookup yields CDR1 SGHAT and CDR2 FQNNGV. The CDR3 is CASSLEDSTYGYTF. CDR3 DNA, as far as it was read: TGTGCCAGCAGCTTAGAGGACAGCACCTATGGC.

Concerning this clone: The read ends 3 residues early relative to the CDR3; the germline J gene fills the gap. V gene TRBV7-9 combines with J gene TRBJ2-4; maybe TRBD1 (5 bases). Germline V gene lookup returns CDR1 SEHNR and CDR2 FQNEAQ (reference sequence). The CDR3 extends over 15 amino acids. CDR3 sequence reads: CASSLGAQGTGGQYF. The CDR3 DNA, read in part, is TGTGCCAGCAGCTTAGGAGCTCAGGGAACGGGCGGT.

Note on this clone: The CDR3 end falls 3 residues outside the read, so it is completed with the germline J gene. The chain links TRBV29-1 to TRBJ2-7; D not certain. V gave up 4 bases and J gave up 3 bases, with 10 bases separating them. Germline V gene lookup returns CDR1 SQVTM and CDR2 ANQGSEA. This CDR3 is 12 amino acids long. CDR3 DNA, as far as it was read: TGCAGCGTTGTCGACTTCGGCTACGAG. The encoded protein is CSVVDFGYE. The entire CDR3 reads CSVVDFGYEQYF.

With regard to this clone: Coverage ceases 3 residues before the CDR3 finishes, and the germline J gene fills in the end. This rearrangement joins TRBV19 to TRBJ2-5; TRBD2 aligns across 16 bases. J was trimmed by 5 bases and V by 3 bases; bases with no gene match: 18. The CDR3 length is 21 residues. Germline values: CDR1 LNHDA, CDR2 SQIVND (reference sequence). The CDR3 here is CASSIRTFSGTSGGGRETQYF. Partial CDR3 DNA: TGTGCCAGTAGTATTCGAACCTTCTCCGGGACTAGCGGGGGGGGTAGGGAGACC.

Points on this clone: The read is 3 residues too short to cover the CDR3 end, so that end is filled in from the germline J gene. The chain carries TRBV19 and TRBJ2-1; 8 positions match TRBD2. The CDR3 is 14 residues long. The trim removed 1 base at V and 7 bases at J, leaving 3 bases unmatched. The germline V gene has CDR1 LNHDA and CDR2 SQIVND (reference sequence). The sequenced CDR3 bases are TGTGCCAGTAGTATAGGGACTAGCAGGAATGAG. This sequence encodes CASSIGTSRNE. In full, the CDR3 is CASSIGTSRNEQFF.

As for this clone: The read terminates 3 residues before the CDR3 end, so the remaining end is supplied by the germline J gene. The chain links TRBV11-2 to TRBJ2-2; a weak D match, TRBD1 (6 bases). Germline V gives CDR1 SGHAT, CDR2 FQNNGV. This CDR3 region has 14 residues. The covered CDR3 bases are TGTGCCAGCAGCTTAGGGATGGGGGCCCAAAAG. It specifies CASSLGMGAQK. In full, the CDR3 is CASSLGMGAQKLFF.

In the case of this clone: Coverage ceases 3 residues before the CDR3 finishes, and the germline J gene fills in the end. The chain carries TRBV2 and TRBJ2-3; weak D call: TRBD1 (6 bases). The CDR3 is 15 amino acids. Germline CDR1 and CDR2: SNHLY and FYNNEI. V lost 1 base and J lost 1, with 9 bases in between. CDR3 sequence reads: CASSEGEGGTDTQYF. The sequenced CDR3 bases are TGTGCCAGCAGTGAAGGTGAGGGGGGCACAGATACG.

About this clone: The read is 3 residues too short to cover the CDR3 end, so that end is filled in from the germline J gene. This chain links TRBV7-7 with TRBJ1-1; D remains unclear. This CDR3 is 13 amino acids long. V dropped 5 bases and J dropped 1 base, with 8 bases sitting between them. CDR1 is SSHAT and CDR2 is FNYEAQ in the germline V gene (reference sequence). The CDR3 DNA, read in part, is TGTGCCAGCAGCCAGACAACGAACACTGAA. Amino acids: CASSQTTNTE. The whole CDR3 sequence reads CASSQTTNTEAFF.

Details on this clone: Read sequence stops 3 residues before the CDR3 end, and the germline J gene provides the missing end. The V gene is TRBV20-1, the J gene TRBJ2-7; a possible D gene is TRBD1 (5 bases). V lost 2 bases to trimming and J lost 6 bases, with 17 bases between them. Germline V gives CDR1 DFQATT, CDR2 SNEGSKA (reference sequence). CDR3 size: 14 residues. The part of the CDR3 DNA that was read is TGCAGTGCTAGACCAAAGGGCAGGGTAGGCGAG. This encodes CSARPKGRVGE. Given in full, the CDR3 is CSARPKGRVGEQYF.